Below are 31 T cell receptor beta chains sequenced from a single sample in a study of cytomegalovirus exposure and HLA in healthy donors. Repertoires were generated with immunoSEQ multiplex PCR, while TCRdb's copy carries only in-frame clones and drops some. The sample shows 200,000 to 250,000 clones, approximately 80% of them seen only once. What was sequenced was PBMCs. The receptors here all came from a woman under 40 in good health and CMV-seropositive.

Concerning this clone itself: The sample holds other DNA sequences that translate to the same CDR3. The chain recombines TRBV7-2 with TRBJ1-1; possibly TRBD1 for D (5 bases). V lost 1 base to trimming and J lost 8 bases, with 8 bases between them. This CDR3 has 12 amino acids. The germline V gene has CDR1 SGHTA and CDR2 FQGNSA. This CDR3 reads CASSLVGGEAFF. The CDR3 nucleotides are TGTGCCAGCAGCTTAGTGGGGGGGGAAGCTTTCTTT.

V usage is TRBV7-3 and J usage is TRBJ2-7, with 8 bases fitting TRBD2. Germline-derived CDR1 and CDR2 are SGHTA and FQGTGA. The V segment lost 2 bases and the J segment 2 bases; nucleotides outside the gene matches: 2. CDR3 length equals 14 residues. The CDR3 spells CASSLDGRAYEQYF. The CDR3 bases are TGTGCCAGCAGCTTAGACGGGAGGGCCTACGAGCAGTACTTC. The whole variable domain, remainder taken from reference TRBV7-3 and TRBJ2-7, is GAGVSQTPSNKVTEKGKYVELRCDPISGHTALYWYRQSLGQGPEFLIYFQGTGAADDSGLPNDRFFAVRPEGSVSTLKIQRTERGDSAVYLCASSLDGRAYEQYFGPGTRLTVT.

The chain has TRBV6-1 and TRBJ1-1; perhaps TRBD1 as D (6 bases). V was clipped by 0 bases and J by 10 bases, with 12 bases between them. CDR1 is MNHNS and CDR2 is SASEGT in the germline V gene. The CDR3 is made up of 13 amino acids. The CDR3 spells CASSEARGGRAFF. The CDR3 coding sequence is TGTGCCAGCAGTGAAGCAAGGGGGGGGCGAGCTTTCTTT.

The chain employs TRBV27 and TRBJ2-1; D uncertain. The CDR3 is 13 amino acids. From germline, CDR1 is MNHEY and CDR2 SMNVEV (reference sequence). V was shortened by 0 bases and J by 10 bases, with 10 bases between the two germline ends. CDR3 amino acids: CASSLSTVAEQFF. CDR3 DNA sequence: TGTGCCAGCAGTTTATCCACAGTGGCGGAGCAGTTCTTC.

The gene calls are TRBV9 and TRBJ1-4; 9 nucleotides match TRBD1. V shed 0 bases and J 11 bases; nucleotides not matched to a gene: 2. Germline V gene data show CDR1 as SGDLS and CDR2 as YYNGEE. The CDR3 extends over 13 amino acids. The CDR3 is CASSVGGQGKLFF. The CDR3 DNA sequence: TGTGCCAGCAGCGTAGGGGGACAGGGCAAACTGTTTTTT.

The chain has TRBV30 and TRBJ1-4, with D perhaps TRBD1 (5 bases). The germline CDR1 and CDR2 sequences are GTSNPN and SVGIG (reference sequence). The V gene lost 0 bases and the J gene lost 10 bases, with 15 bases spanning the gap. This CDR3 has 14 amino acids. The CDR3 protein is CAWSVGEAAVKLFF. The CDR3 nucleotides are TGTGCCTGGAGTGTGGGGGAGGCTGCTGTAAAACTGTTTTTT.

The chain uses TRBV6-5 and TRBJ2-3; D perhaps matches TRBD2 (7 bases). Germline assignment: CDR1 MNHEY and CDR2 SVGAGI. Trimming took 4 bases from V and 1 from J, leaving 15 bases between them. The CDR3 is 16 amino acids. The CDR3 DNA reads as TGTGCCAGCAGTTCCCTAACAGGGAGGGGCACAGATACGCAGTATTTT. Translating it yields CASSSLTGRGTDTQYF.

The chain uses TRBV9 and TRBJ2-7, with a possible D match to TRBD2 (7 bases). Germline values: CDR1 SGDLS, CDR2 YYNGEE. V was cut by 0 bases and J by 4 bases, with 14 bases left in between. The CDR3 loop spans 15 amino acids. In DNA, the CDR3 is TGTGCCAGCAGCGTAGGAGTGGGAGGGGGGTACGAGCAGTACTTC. Its translation: CASSVGVGGGYEQYF.

The chain joins TRBV28 to TRBJ2-1; 13 bases align to TRBD2. Germline V gene sequence: CDR1 MDHEN, CDR2 SYDVKM. The trim removed 5 bases at V and 2 bases at J, leaving 9 bases unmatched. The CDR3 covers 18 residues. This CDR3 is CASSELAGGPRTYNEQFF. The CDR3 coding sequence is TGTGCCAGCAGTGAACTAGCGGGAGGGCCTCGGACCTACAATGAGCAGTTCTTC.

The chain couples TRBV30 to TRBJ1-5; 9 positions agree with TRBD1. This CDR3 has 14 residues. The V and J ends lost 5 bases and 5 bases, in that order; junction bases with no gene match: 7. The germline gives CDR1 GTSNPN, CDR2 SVGIG (reference sequence). The CDR3 reads CAWSAGQGHQPQHF. The DNA for the CDR3 is TGTGCCTGGTCAGCCGGACAGGGGCATCAGCCCCAGCATTTT.

This chain links TRBV29-1 with TRBJ1-1; 9 bases match TRBD1. J was trimmed by 1 base and V by 6 bases; bases with no gene match: 3. Germline loops: CDR1 SQVTM, CDR2 ANQGSEA. This CDR3 is built from 13 residues. CDR3 bases: TGCAGCGTGAGGGACAGGGAGAACACTGAAGCTTTCTTT. It codes for CSVRDRENTEAFF.

The V gene is TRBV30, the J gene TRBJ2-1; D ambiguous. The germline V gene encodes CDR1 GTSNPN and CDR2 SVGIG (reference sequence). Between the trimmed V and J ends, which lost 2 bases and 8 bases, there was a span of 10 bases. The CDR3 totals 12 residues. For the CDR3, the DNA is TGTGCCTGGAGTCAGACTCAGCATGAGCAGTTCTTC. Its translation: CAWSQTQHEQFF.

This chain joins TRBV28 and TRBJ1-1, with D tentatively TRBD1 (6 bases). CDR3 size: 16 residues. From germline, CDR1 is MDHEN and CDR2 SYDVKM. Trimming left V 4 bases short and J 3 bases short, with 18 bases between. CDR3 region: CASSSSSPTGYTEAFF. The DNA of the CDR3 is TGTGCCAGCAGTTCATCCTCCCCTACAGGGTACACTGAAGCTTTCTTT.

This chain connects TRBV28 to TRBJ2-2; 10 bases are a match to TRBD1. Germline V gene lookup returns CDR1 MDHEN and CDR2 SYDVKM. The CDR3 covers 14 residues. Trimming took 3 bases from V and 9 from J; bases not matched to a gene: 4. CDR3 loop: CASSFGQGGWELFF. In DNA form, the CDR3 reads TGTGCCAGCAGTTTCGGACAGGGGGGCTGGGAGCTGTTTTTT.

V and J are TRBV19 and TRBJ2-2, with 7 bases identical to TRBD1. This CDR3 region has 14 residues. V trimming: 9 bases; J trimming: 3 bases; junction bases outside the gene matches: 7. Germline assignment: CDR1 LNHDA and CDR2 SQIVND (reference sequence). The CDR3 loop reads CASKQGRHTGELFF. CDR3 nucleotides: TGTGCCAGCAAACAGGGGAGACACACCGGGGAGCTGTTTTTT. The entire variable domain, with the rest obtained from reference TRBV19 and TRBJ2-2, is as follows: DGGITQSPKYLFRKEGQNVTLSCEQNLNHDAMYWYRQDPGQGLRLIYYSQIVNDFQKGDIAEGYSVSREKKESFPLTVTSAQKNPTAFYLCASKQGRHTGELFFGEGSRLTVL.

This rearrangement joins TRBV9 to TRBJ1-5, with D unresolved. Trimming took 1 base from V and 2 from J, leaving 7 bases between them. This CDR3 spans 14 amino acids. Germline V lookup: CDR1 SGDLS, CDR2 YYNGEE. CDR3 sequence reads: CASSVSGGNQPQHF. CDR3 sequence (DNA): TGTGCCAGCAGCGTATCTGGGGGCAATCAGCCCCAGCATTTT.

This clone was detected only a few times. This chain joins TRBV4-3 and TRBJ1-5; a weak D match, TRBD1 (5 bases). The CDR3 runs to 19 residues. Germline loops: CDR1 LGHNA, CDR2 YSLEER. V dropped 4 bases and J dropped 3 bases, with 25 bases sitting between them. This CDR3 is CASSPRGTAIPGTNQPQHF. DNA for the CDR3: TGCGCCAGCAGCCCTAGGGGCACAGCCATTCCGGGTACCAATCAGCCCCAGCATTTT.

This sequence joins TRBV5-1 and TRBJ2-3; no firm D call. CDR3 length equals 14 residues. Germline CDR1 SGHRS, CDR2 YFSETQ. Trimming pared 0 bases from V and 6 bases from J, leaving 11 bases between. The CDR3 reads CASSLVGSWDTQYF. The CDR3 DNA sequence: TGCGCCAGCAGCTTGGTTGGATCCTGGGATACGCAGTATTTT.

The chain combines TRBV5-1 with TRBJ1-2; 8 bases agree with TRBD1. The CDR3 extends over 15 amino acids. With 4 bases clipped from V and 3 bases from J, the junction kept 8 bases outside the gene matches. Germline assignment: CDR1 SGHRS and CDR2 YFSETQ. CDR3 DNA sequence: TGCGCCAGCAGCCTAGGACAGGGAGTTCACTATGGCTACACCTTC. This encodes CASSLGQGVHYGYTF.

V usage is TRBV30 and J usage is TRBJ2-3, with TRBD1 identical over 8 bases. CDR3 size: 17 residues. After removal of 2 bases from V and 3 bases from J, the junction contained 13 bases not matched to a gene. Per the germline V gene, CDR1 is GTSNPN and CDR2 is SVGIG (reference sequence). The CDR3 sequence is CAWSLLLRQGRTDTQYF. The CDR3 region has the DNA TGTGCCTGGAGTCTACTCCTTCGACAGGGGCGGACAGATACGCAGTATTTT. Full variable domain (remainder filled in from reference TRBV30 and TRBJ2-3): SQTIHQWPATLVQPVGSPLSLECTVEGTSNPNLYWYRQAAGRGLQLLFYSVGIGQISSEVPQNLSASRPQDRQFILSSKKLLLSDSGFYLCAWSLLLRQGRTDTQYFGPGTRLTVL.

V usage is TRBV4-1 and J usage is TRBJ2-2; tentative D call: TRBD2 (6 bases). V shed 4 bases and J shed 4 bases, with 16 bases lying between them. CDR1 is MGHRA, CDR2 YSYEKL, per germline. This CDR3 contains 16 residues. As DNA, the CDR3 is TGCGCCAGCAGCCGGATCCTTGGGACTGGCACCGGGGAGCTGTTTTTT. Protein sequence: CASSRILGTGTGELFF.

The V call is TRBV6-5, the J call TRBJ1-2, with D unresolved. This CDR3 has 13 amino acids. Trimming removed 6 bases at V and 5 bases at J, with 13 bases between. Germline CDR1 is MNHEY and CDR2 is SVGAGI. Written as DNA, the CDR3 is TGTGCCAGCAGCCTGGACGGATTGTATGGCTACACCTTC. Amino acids: CASSLDGLYGYTF.

The chain joins TRBV28 to TRBJ2-7, with 8 nucleotides matching TRBD2. Germline V CDR1 and CDR2: MDHEN, SYDVKM. V lost 4 bases, J lost 2 bases, and 10 bases stayed unmatched. There are 16 residues in the CDR3. The CDR3 DNA sequence: TGTGCCAGCAGTTCCTGGGGTAGCGGGACAACCTACGAGCAGTACTTC. As protein: CASSSWGSGTTYEQYF.

The chain has TRBV5-6 and TRBJ1-1; unclear D gene. Germline V lookup: CDR1 SGHDT, CDR2 YYEEEE. Trimming removed 1 base from V and 5 bases from J, with 18 bases in between. This CDR3 spans 16 amino acids. The CDR3 loop reads CASSLKWDRGLTEAFF. The CDR3 nucleotides read TGTGCCAGCAGCTTGAAGTGGGATCGGGGTTTAACTGAAGCTTTCTTT.

This chain joins TRBV30 and TRBJ2-3; D is perhaps TRBD2 (6 bases). There are 17 residues in the CDR3. V lost 2 bases to trimming and J lost 8 bases, with 26 bases between them. The germline gives CDR1 GTSNPN, CDR2 SVGIG (reference sequence). CDR3 loop: CAWSNGYAGSSVGTQYF. CDR3 coding DNA: TGTGCCTGGAGTAACGGGTACGCGGGATCCTCGGTTGGTACGCAGTATTTT.

This rearrangement joins TRBV29-1 to TRBJ1-1; no definite D call. Germline V gene data show CDR1 as SQVTM and CDR2 as ANQGSEA. The CDR3 covers 10 residues. Trimming removed 4 bases from V and 7 bases from J, with 7 bases in between. CDR3 loop: CSVGEYEAFF. The CDR3 DNA is TGCAGCGTTGGGGAGTATGAAGCTTTCTTT.

V is TRBV5-1 and J is TRBJ1-1; weak D call: TRBD1 (5 bases). Germline CDR1 reads SGHRS; CDR2 reads YFSETQ. Between the trimmed V and J ends, which lost 3 bases and 0 bases, there was a span of 15 bases. The CDR3 extends over 16 amino acids. The CDR3 loop reads CASSSAQGSVNTEAFF. The CDR3, as DNA: TGCGCCAGCAGCTCGGCGCAGGGATCGGTGAACACTGAAGCTTTCTTT.

The V and J genes are TRBV9 and TRBJ2-3, with 7 bases lining up with TRBD1. V shed 1 base and J 2 bases; nucleotides not matched to a gene: 13. Per germline, CDR1 SGDLS and CDR2 YYNGEE. The CDR3 extends over 18 amino acids. The CDR3 bases are TGTGCCAGCAGCGTACCTAGGGACAGTCCTAGGACCACAGATACGCAGTATTTT. This translates into CASSVPRDSPRTTDTQYF.

The chain employs TRBV27 and TRBJ1-1, with 7 positions matching TRBD1. CDR1 MNHEY and CDR2 SMNVEV come from the germline V gene (reference sequence). CDR3 length: 11 amino acids. With V trimmed by 6 bases and J by 7 bases, 2 bases remained unmatched. CDR3 sequence reads: CASRRDSEAFF. Here the CDR3 DNA reads TGTGCCAGCAGGCGGGACAGTGAAGCTTTCTTT.

The chain employs TRBV27 and TRBJ2-1; D tentatively reads TRBD1 or TRBD2 (7 bases each). V lost 3 bases to trimming and J lost 8 bases, with 11 bases between them. The CDR3 is made up of 13 amino acids. Germline CDR1 reads MNHEY; CDR2 reads SMNVEV (reference sequence). CDR3 amino acids: CASSFPGGDEQFF. CDR3 in DNA: TGTGCCAGCAGTTTTCCAGGGGGGGATGAGCAGTTCTTC.

This clone appeared a single time. The rearrangement uses TRBV5-6 and TRBJ1-2; D is perhaps TRBD1 (5 bases). CDR1 and CDR2 from the germline V gene are SGHDT and YYEEEE. V gave up 4 bases and J gave up 9 bases, with 13 bases separating them. The CDR3 contains 12 residues. The CDR3 DNA reads as TGTGCCAGCAGCCGGGACGCTGGGCGCTACACCTTC. It translates to CASSRDAGRYTF.